This T cell receptor beta chain was captured in a study of blood T cells in healthy people across ages. Primed by a sample-barcoded 5' primer and a J-beta primer mix, a second PCR proceeded for 7 to 11 cycles. TCRdb reprocessed the 5' RACE reads with MiXCR, giving one entry per CDR3 protein. The sample consists of around 940,000 distinct CDR3 sequences, around 54% of them appearing once. Regarding the study as a whole: With unsorted PBMCs, a conclusive comparison of naive versus antigen-experienced cells was not possible.

Concerning this clonotype itself: Its specificity is unknown.

The CDR3 contains 13 residues. Germline V gene lookup returns CDR1 MDHEN and CDR2 SYDVKM. Sequencing was done on a sample of blood. The V and J genes are TRBV28 and TRBJ2-4; 7 bases agree with TRBD1. The closer fit of TRBJ2-7 to the DNA end suggests the J call may be wrong. The receptor comes from a woman aged 60 to 75 in good health. The CDR3: CASRKGGLYEQYF. CDR3 bases: TGTGCCAGCAGGAAAGGGGGCCTCTACGAGCAGTACTTC.